This entry lists 8 T cell receptor beta chains sequenced from one sample in a study of CD8 T cells in Susac syndrome. About 0.5 to 1 ug RNA was reverse transcribed with random hexamers. TCRdb reprocessed the immunoSEQ multiplex PCR reads via MiXCR and lists one record per CDR3 protein. The table lists 95,000 to 150,000 distinct CDR3 sequences, 95% to 96% of them singletons, with 0.13% to 0.15% in the top ten. Sample: CD4+ T cells from PBMCs. These TCRs come from a human donor with Susac syndrome.

This clonotype was seen just once. The chain is built from TRBV5-6 and TRBJ2-3; D is perhaps TRBD1 (6 bases). The V gene's germline CDR1 is SGHDT and CDR2 YYEEEE. This CDR3 has 15 residues. Trimming left V 2 bases short and J 0 bases short, with 10 bases between. The CDR3 region is CASSLKQGSTDTQYF. CDR3 DNA: TGTGCCAGCAGCTTAAAACAGGGCAGCACAGATACGCAGTATTTT.

The V call is TRBV3-1, the J call TRBJ2-1; maybe TRBD2 (6 bases). Trimming cost V 4 bases and J 8 bases, with 15 bases left between them. CDR1 is LGHDT and CDR2 is YNNKEL in the germline V gene (reference sequence). The CDR3 runs to 14 residues. CDR3 sequence reads: CASSPPTRGYEQFF. CDR3 in DNA: TGTGCCAGCAGCCCCCCGACTAGGGGCTATGAGCAGTTCTTC.

The genes are TRBV7-2 and TRBJ1-5, with TRBD1 matching over 7 bases. The length of the CDR3 is 14 residues. V gave up 5 bases and J gave up 7 bases; unmatched junction bases: 8. Germline CDR1 reads SGHTA; CDR2 reads FQGNSA. CDR3 bases: TGTGCCAGCAGCACCAGACAGGGTGAGCAGCCCCAGCATTTT. This sequence encodes CASSTRQGEQPQHF.

The chain is built from TRBV20-1 and TRBJ2-7, with 12 bases lining up with TRBD2. Trimming at V came to 6 bases and at J to 3 bases, leaving 3 bases not matched to a gene. CDR3 length: 13 amino acids. CDR1 is DFQATT and CDR2 is SNEGSKA in the germline V gene (reference sequence). The CDR3 DNA reads as TGCAGTGCCACACTAGCGGGAGGCTACGAGCAGTACTTC. Amino acid sequence: CSATLAGGYEQYF.

This chain joins TRBV9 and TRBJ2-7; 10 positions agree with TRBD2. This CDR3 region has 16 residues. Germline V gene sequence: CDR1 SGDLS, CDR2 YYNGEE. Trimming removed 1 base from V and 2 bases from J; junction bases left unmatched: 6. The CDR3 nucleotides are TGTGCCAGCAGCGTATACCCGACTAGCGGGCCCTACGAGCAGTACTTC. It specifies CASSVYPTSGPYEQYF.

The chain carries TRBV14 and TRBJ1-2; tentatively, D is TRBD1 (5 bases). The CDR3 spans 13 residues. Germline CDR1 SGHDN, CDR2 FVKESK. V was clipped by 4 bases and J by 6 bases, with 12 bases between them. The CDR3 reads CASSLGTRDGYTF. CDR3 nucleotide sequence: TGTGCCAGCAGCCTCGGGACGAGGGATGGCTACACCTTC.

The chain combines TRBV9 with TRBJ2-5; 7 positions match TRBD2. The CDR3 loop spans 14 amino acids. The V and J ends lost 4 bases and 2 bases, in that order; junction bases with no gene match: 5. CDR1 SGDLS and CDR2 YYNGEE come from the germline V gene. The CDR3 DNA follows: TGTGCCAGCAGCTTTACTAGCGTTCAAGAGACCCAGTACTTC. Translation gives CASSFTSVQETQYF.

This chain connects TRBV2 to TRBJ1-1; 9 bases map to TRBD1. J was trimmed by 3 bases and V by 6 bases; bases with no gene match: 5. Germline-derived CDR1 and CDR2 are SNHLY and FYNNEI. CDR3 length: 14 amino acids. CDR3 sequence: CASRRDRVDTEAFF. The CDR3 nucleotides are TGTGCCAGCAGAAGGGACAGGGTGGACACTGAAGCTTTCTTT.